Below, 20 T cell receptor beta chains from the same sample are listed, as sequenced in a study of blood T cell repertoires in COVID-19. This table comes from immunoSEQ multiplex PCR, and its TCRdb copy is limited to in-frame clones, with some not included. The sample has roughly 380,000 clones, about 89% seen once. The specimen was peripheral blood. These receptors were obtained from a woman aged 35 to 49 with COVID-19, enrolled during active disease.

This clone was seen a single time. The V call is TRBV16, the J call TRBJ1-5; tentative D call: TRBD1 (5 bases). CDR1 KGHSY and CDR2 FQNENV come from the germline V gene. The CDR3 length is 13 residues. Trimming stripped 4 bases from V and 6 bases from J, with 10 bases between. CDR3 protein: CASSPGNTQPQHF. CDR3 nucleotides: TGTGCCAGCAGCCCAGGGAACACTCAGCCCCAGCATTTT. The full variable domain, with the rest looked up from reference TRBV16 and TRBJ1-5, is GEEVAQTPKHLVRGEGQKAKLYCAPIKGHSYVFWYQQVLKNEFKFLISFQNENVFDETGMPKERFSAKCLPNSPCSLEIQATKLEDSAVYFCASSPGNTQPQHFGDGTRLSIL.

This clone was recorded once. This sequence joins TRBV3-1 (or the pseudogene TRBV3-2) and TRBJ1-6, with TRBD1 matching 8 bases. This CDR3 region has 18 residues. Trimming took 7 bases from V and 2 from J; bases not matched to a gene: 13. Germline-derived CDR1 and CDR2 are LGHDT and YNNKEL (reference sequence). DNA for the CDR3: TGTGCCAGCATTAGACAGGGGAAGTGGATCGCCTATAATTCACCCCTCCACTTT. This sequence encodes CASIRQGKWIAYNSPLHF.

Here the CDR3 DNA reads TGTGCCAGCACCAGGGGGCTGGAAAACACTGAAGCTTTCTTT. Amino acids: CASTRGLENTEAFF. This chain links TRBV9 with TRBJ1-1; TRBD1 aligns across 8 bases. V shed 6 bases and J 2 bases; nucleotides not matched to a gene: 6. The CDR3 totals 14 residues. In germline, CDR1 is SGDLS, CDR2 YYNGEE.

V is TRBV28 and J is TRBJ2-5; 9 bases align to TRBD1. Trimming removed 4 bases from V and 5 bases from J; junction bases left unmatched: 8. The CDR3 totals 15 residues. Germline V gene sequence: CDR1 MDHEN, CDR2 SYDVKM. The CDR3: CASSSGTGIGETQYF. Written as DNA, the CDR3 is TGTGCCAGCAGTTCGGGGACAGGGATAGGCGAGACCCAGTACTTC.

The rearrangement uses TRBV7-2 and TRBJ1-2; D remains ambiguous. The V gene's germline CDR1 is SGHTA and CDR2 FQGNSA. CDR3 length: 11 amino acids. V was pared by 5 bases and J by 5 bases, with 6 bases between. CDR3: CASSPLYGYTF. Here the CDR3 DNA reads TGTGCCAGCAGCCCTCTTTATGGCTACACCTTC. The full variable domain, in which reference TRBV7-2 and TRBJ1-2 provide the parts outside the CDR3, is GAGVSQSPSNKVTEKGKDVELRCDPISGHTALYWYRQSLGQGLEFLIYFQGNSAPDKSGLPSDRFSAERTGGSVSTLTIQRTQQEDSAVYLCASSPLYGYTFGSGTRLTVV.

The rearrangement uses TRBV7-2 and TRBJ2-1, with 11 bases fitting TRBD2. CDR1 SGHTA and CDR2 FQGNSA come from the germline V gene. CDR3 length: 14 residues. The trim removed 5 bases at V and 6 bases at J, leaving 3 bases unmatched. The CDR3: CASSAGTSGNEQFF. As DNA, the CDR3 is TGTGCCAGCAGCGCCGGGACTAGCGGCAATGAGCAGTTCTTC.

The V and J genes are TRBV28 and TRBJ1-1, with 9 nucleotides matching TRBD1. V was pared by 6 bases and J by 4 bases, with 6 bases of the junction left unmatched. CDR1 is MDHEN, CDR2 SYDVKM, per germline. The CDR3 runs 14 residues. The DNA for the CDR3 is TGTGCCAGCAGGGGAGGGACAGGGATCACTGAAGCTTTCTTT. This translates into CASRGGTGITEAFF.

The V call is TRBV6-4, the J call TRBJ2-3; 7 nucleotides agree with TRBD1. The CDR3 spans 13 residues. The V gene end was trimmed by 6 bases and the J gene end by 5 bases; junction bases not matched to a gene: 5. The V gene's germline CDR1 is MRHNA and CDR2 SNTAGT. CDR3 loop: CASSPNRGDTQYF. The CDR3 DNA is TGTGCCAGCAGCCCCAACAGGGGAGATACGCAGTATTTT.

The J gene is TRBJ1-1, the V gene TRBV6-2 or TRBV6-3; weak D call: TRBD1 (5 bases). CDR3 length: 15 amino acids. V lost 5 bases and J lost 1, with 14 bases in between. From germline, CDR1 is MNHEY and CDR2 SVGEGT. CDR3 coding DNA: TGTGCCAGCAGTCGCGATCGGGGGTCGAACACTGAAGCTTTCTTT. Protein product: CASSRDRGSNTEAFF.

This chain connects TRBV5-1 to TRBJ2-5; TRBD1 matches at 7 bases. J was trimmed by 4 bases and V by 4 bases; bases with no gene match: 7. The CDR3 covers 14 residues. CDR1 is SGHRS and CDR2 is YFSETQ in the germline V gene. CDR3 sequence reads: CASSTEGAGETQYF. The CDR3, as DNA: TGCGCCAGCAGCACCGAGGGGGCAGGAGAGACCCAGTACTTC.

The V and J genes are TRBV28 and TRBJ2-3, with 9 positions matching TRBD2. The CDR3 totals 13 residues. Trimming removed 8 bases from V and 6 bases from J; junction bases left unmatched: 6. Germline assignment: CDR1 MDHEN and CDR2 SYDVKM. The CDR3 DNA follows: TGTGCCAGCTTCGAGCGGGGGGCCGATACGCAGTATTTT. Translation gives CASFERGADTQYF. Full variable domain (rest looked up from reference TRBV28 and TRBJ2-3): DVKVTQSSRYLVKRTGEKVFLECVQDMDHENMFWYRQDPGLGLRLIYFSYDVKMKEKGDIPEGYSVSREKKERFSLILESASTNQTSMYLCASFERGADTQYFGPGTRLTVL.

The chain employs TRBV7-9 and TRBJ1-5; D gene uncertain. The V end was cut by 0 bases, the J end by 9 bases, with 15 bases between. CDR1 and CDR2 from the germline V gene are SEHNR and FQNEAQ (reference sequence). The length of the CDR3 is 15 residues. This CDR3 is CASSLATAEEGPQHF. In DNA, the CDR3 is TGTGCCAGCAGCTTAGCGACGGCAGAGGAGGGGCCCCAGCATTTT. The complete variable domain, with remaining parts taken from reference TRBV7-9 and TRBJ1-5, reads DTGVSQNPRHKITKRGQNVTFRCDPISEHNRLYWYRQTLGQGPEFLTYFQNEAQLEKSRLLSDRFSAERPKGSFSTLEIQRTEQGDSAMYLCASSLATAEEGPQHFGDGTRLSIL.

This chain uses TRBV28 with TRBJ2-5; D not resolved. Trimming removed 3 bases from V and 2 bases from J, with 10 bases in between. Germline lookup yields CDR1 MDHEN and CDR2 SYDVKM. CDR3 size: 14 residues. The CDR3 spells CASSLGQIQETQYF. For the CDR3, the DNA is TGTGCCAGCAGTTTGGGCCAGATACAAGAGACCCAGTACTTC.

This clone has a single count. V is TRBV7-2 and J is TRBJ2-1, with TRBD1 identical over 11 bases. V lost 1 base, J lost 6 bases, and 5 bases stayed unmatched. Looked up from germline, CDR1 is SGHTA and CDR2 is FQGNSA. The CDR3 covers 16 residues. CDR3 in DNA: TGTGCCAGCAGCTTAGTAGGCGGGACAGGGGGCAATGAGCAGTTCTTC. This sequence encodes CASSLVGGTGGNEQFF.

For the CDR3, the DNA is TGCAGCGTTGCCTTTTTAAGACAGGGGGCGGAAAAACTGTTTTTT. This encodes CSVAFLRQGAEKLFF. This sequence joins TRBV29-1 and TRBJ1-4, with 10 bases identical to TRBD1. The CDR3 totals 15 residues. V trimming: 4 bases; J trimming: 8 bases; junction bases outside the gene matches: 10. Germline V gene lookup returns CDR1 SQVTM and CDR2 ANQGSEA.

The chain joins TRBV19 to TRBJ2-5, with 9 bases matching TRBD1. The trim removed 4 bases at V and 3 bases at J, leaving 6 bases unmatched. CDR1 is LNHDA, CDR2 SQIVND, per germline (reference sequence). CDR3 length equals 15 residues. In DNA, the CDR3 is TGTGCCAGTAGTACCAGGGGACAGGGTAAAGAGACCCAGTACTTC. This encodes CASSTRGQGKETQYF.

As DNA, the CDR3 is TGTGCCAGCAGTCCAGGAGCGGGACGAGCCGTGTGGTCGGGGATGAACATTCAGTACTTC. Translation gives CASSPGAGRAVWSGMNIQYF. The chain links TRBV28 to TRBJ2-4, with 7 bases aligning to TRBD2. This CDR3 spans 20 amino acids. Looked up from germline, CDR1 is MDHEN and CDR2 is SYDVKM. The V gene end was trimmed by 5 bases and the J gene end by 7 bases; junction bases not matched to a gene: 26.

The chain carries TRBV27 and TRBJ1-1; TRBD1 aligns across 8 bases. Trimming took 7 bases from V and 0 from J; bases not matched to a gene: 7. The CDR3 sequence is 15 residues long. Germline CDR1 and CDR2: MNHEY and SMNVEV (reference sequence). The CDR3 DNA follows: TGTGCCAGCAACCGACAGGGGAGGCTGAACACTGAAGCTTTCTTT. This sequence encodes CASNRQGRLNTEAFF.

The chain recombines TRBV9 with TRBJ1-2; 8 positions match TRBD1. Germline CDR1 is SGDLS and CDR2 is YYNGEE. The CDR3 length is 14 residues. The trim removed 0 bases at V and 7 bases at J, leaving 5 bases unmatched. In DNA, the CDR3 is TGTGCCAGCAGCGTAGCTTCAGGGACAGGTGGCTACACCTTC. Translation: CASSVASGTGGYTF. Combining the CDR3 with reference TRBV9 and TRBJ1-2 gives the whole variable domain DSGVTQTPKHLITATGQRVTLRCSPRSGDLSVYWYQQSLDQGLQFLIQYYNGEERAKGNILERFSAQQFPDLHSELNLSSLELGDSALYFCASSVASGTGGYTFGSGTRLTVV.

V and J are TRBV4-1 and TRBJ2-6; D may be TRBD1 (5 bases). V gave up 6 bases and J gave up 0 bases, with 9 bases separating them. This CDR3 spans 15 amino acids. The germline V gene encodes CDR1 MGHRA and CDR2 YSYEKL. CDR3: CASSGQGSGANVLTF. The CDR3 DNA sequence: TGCGCCAGCAGTGGGCAGGGCTCTGGGGCCAACGTCCTGACTTTC.